The rows below give T cell receptor beta chains drawn from one sample of a study of vaccination and CD4 T cells after COVID-19. TCRdb reprocessed the PCR reads via MiXCR and lists one record per CDR3 protein. This table holds more than 15,000 distinct CDR3 sequences, about three fifths found once. No antigen has been identified for these receptors. The sample comprised CD4+ T cells from blood, cultured in vitro. These TCRs come from a human donor who had recovered from COVID-19. CDR3s include the opening cysteine and the closing phenylalanine or tryptophan. D genes are given only for firm matches. Only part of the rows carry a size: once, few, many, or a class if the clone is expanded.

D | J | length | V | size | CDR3 | DNA
TRBD1 | TRBJ1-1 | 13 | TRBV10-3 | - | CAISRDRGAEAFF | TGTGCCATCAGCCGAGACAGGGGCGCTGAAGCTTTCTTT
TRBD2 | TRBJ2-1 | 16 | TRBV5-1 | - | CASSPGPRSLAGEQFF | TGCGCCAGCAGCCCGGGTCCCCGTTCACTAGCGGGCGAGCAGTTCTTC
- | TRBJ2-2 | 16 | TRBV20-1 | - | CSARSGQGRGTGELFF | TGCAGTGCCAGGAGCGGGCAGGGGAGGGGCACCGGGGAGCTGTTTTTT
- | TRBJ1-1 | 14 | TRBV6-5 | - | CASSYWLGAHEAFF | TGTGCCAGCAGTTACTGGCTCGGGGCTCATGAAGCTTTCTTT
- | TRBJ1-5 | 15 | TRBV7-2 | - | CASRYGPDSGQPQHF | TGTGCCAGCAGATACGGGCCAGACTCGGGGCAGCCCCAGCATTTT
- | TRBJ2-1 | 11 | TRBV7-2 | - | CASSQRDEQFF | TGTGCCAGCAGCCAGAGGGATGAGCAGTTCTTC
- | TRBJ1-2 | 14 | TRBV23-1 | few | CASSPRGSSYGYTF | TGCGCCAGCAGTCCCAGGGGATCGTCCTATGGCTACACCTTC
- | TRBJ2-3 | 15 | TRBV24-1 | - | CATSASGGSADTQYF | TGTGCCACCAGTGCCTCGGGCGGATCAGCAGATACGCAGTATTTT
TRBD1 | TRBJ1-1 | 15 | TRBV18 | - | CASSQGQGSEAEAFF | TGTGCCAGCTCACAGGGACAGGGTTCAGAGGCTGAAGCTTTCTTT
- | TRBJ2-1 | 17 | TRBV12-5 | - | CASGLSSAVSSYNEQFF | TGTGCTAGTGGTTTGAGCTCGGCCGTAAGCTCCTACAATGAGCAGTTCTTC
TRBD2 | TRBJ2-1 | 20 | TRBV20-1 | - | CSAQTLGGRAFRGSYNEQFF | TGCAGTGCTCAAACCCTGGGCGGGAGAGCATTTAGGGGCTCCTACAATGAGCAGTTCTTC
TRBD1 | TRBJ2-2 | 16 | TRBV5-1 | - | CASKPWTGEDTGELFF | TGCGCCAGCAAACCTTGGACAGGGGAAGACACCGGGGAGCTGTTTTTT
- | TRBJ2-2 | 12 | TRBV11-2 | - | CASSNPTGELFF | TGTGCCAGCAGCAACCCGACCGGGGAGCTGTTTTTT
- | TRBJ1-5 | 14 | TRBV19 | - | CASSPSWRDQPQHF | TGTGCCAGTAGCCCATCCTGGCGCGATCAGCCCCAGCATTTT
TRBD1 | TRBJ1-3 | 16 | TRBV11-2 | - | CASSRGTGGRRNTIYF | TGTGCCAGCAGCCGAGGGACAGGGGGAAGGAGAAACACCATATATTTT
- | TRBJ2-7 | 14 | TRBV10-2 | - | CASSESGLSYEQYF | TGCGCCAGCAGTGAGTCAGGGCTGAGCTACGAGCAGTACTTC
- | TRBJ1-1 | 14 | TRBV6-5 | - | CASSYYRQGGEAFF | TGTGCCAGCAGTTACTATCGGCAGGGCGGAGAAGCTTTCTTT
TRBD1 | TRBJ1-1 | 15 | TRBV5-6 | - | CASSLVGQGVRLAFF | TGTGCCAGCAGCTTGGTAGGACAGGGGGTAAGATTGGCTTTCTTT
TRBD1 | TRBJ2-7 | 16 | TRBV20-1 | few | CSARDQGTGNPYEQYF | TGCAGTGCTAGAGATCAAGGGACAGGGAACCCCTACGAGCAGTACTTC
- | TRBJ2-5 | 15 | TRBV14 | - | CASSQDWGGYETQYF | TGTGCCAGCAGCCAAGATTGGGGCGGGTACGAGACCCAGTACTTC
- | TRBJ2-1 | 17 | TRBV28 | - | CASSPYPDNWAHNEQFF | TGTGCCAGCAGCCCCTACCCGGACAATTGGGCACACAATGAGCAGTTCTTC
- | TRBJ2-7 | 16 | TRBV5-4 | few | CASSPGGLFSSYEQYF | TGTGCCAGCAGCCCCGGTGGACTTTTCAGCTCCTACGAGCAGTACTTC
- | TRBJ2-2 | 12 | TRBV7-9 | - | CALGRENWELFF | TGTGCCCTGGGGCGGGAAAATTGGGAGCTGTTTTTT
TRBD1 | TRBJ2-5 | 18 | TRBV20-1 | - | CSATNLGTGILELETQYF | TGCAGTGCCACAAACCTAGGGACAGGGATACTAGAATTGGAGACCCAGTACTTC
- | TRBJ2-7 | 12 | TRBV5-8 | - | CASRFGQSEQYF | TGTGCCAGCAGATTCGGACAGTCCGAGCAGTACTTC
- | TRBJ2-5 | 14 | TRBV5-1 | - | CASSLATGGETQYF | TGCGCCAGCAGCTTGGCCACCGGCGGAGAGACCCAGTACTTC
TRBD1 | TRBJ2-2 | 16 | TRBV2 | - | CASTPDRAQDTGELFF | TGTGCCAGCACCCCCGACAGGGCTCAGGACACCGGGGAGCTGTTTTTT
- | TRBJ1-2 | 11 | TRBV28 | - | CASNRGYGYTF | TGTGCCAGCAATCGGGGCTATGGCTACACCTTC
TRBD1 | TRBJ2-2 | 15 | TRBV5-8 | once | CASSFHTGDTGELFF | TGTGCCAGCAGTTTCCACACAGGGGACACCGGGGAGCTGTTTTTT
- | TRBJ1-1 | 14 | TRBV2 | few | CASSVTQGATEAFF | TGTGCCAGCAGTGTAACACAGGGTGCTACTGAAGCTTTCTTT
- | TRBJ1-2 | 13 | TRBV20-1 | - | CSVRRGATYGYTF | TGCAGTGTTCGCCGGGGGGCCACTTATGGCTACACCTTC
- | TRBJ1-6 | 15 | TRBV7-9 | - | CASSPPGSNNSPLHF | TGTGCCAGCAGCCCTCCGGGAAGCAATAATTCACCCCTCCACTTT
TRBD1 | TRBJ2-5 | 15 | TRBV2 | - | CASSGTGVRRETQYF | TGTGCCAGCAGTGGGACAGGGGTCCGGAGAGAGACCCAGTACTTC
- | TRBJ1-2 | 15 | TRBV2 | - | CASSRERGLNYGYTF | TGTGCCAGCAGTCGGGAGAGGGGCCTAAACTATGGCTACACCTTC
- | TRBJ1-6 | 15 | TRBV30 | - | CAWSTLGGRNSPLHF | TGTGCCTGGAGTACCCTCGGGGGGCGGAATTCACCCCTCCACTTT
TRBD2 | TRBJ2-1 | 15 | TRBV2 | - | CASMASGRALNEQFF | TGTGCCAGCATGGCTAGCGGGAGGGCCTTAAATGAGCAGTTCTTC
- | TRBJ1-5 | 14 | TRBV19 | - | CASSMQGTGQPQHF | TGTGCCAGTAGTATGCAGGGGACGGGTCAGCCCCAGCATTTT
TRBD2 | TRBJ2-1 | 13 | TRBV20-1 | few | CSRLAAAYNEQFF | TGCAGTCGACTAGCAGCCGCCTACAATGAGCAGTTCTTC
- | TRBJ1-1 | 12 | TRBV20-1 | - | CSALPGRTEAFF | TGCAGTGCTCTTCCGGGACGAACTGAAGCTTTCTTT
TRBD1 | TRBJ2-7 | 12 | TRBV30 | once | CAFDRGGYEQYF | TGTGCCTTTGACAGGGGGGGCTACGAGCAGTACTTC
- | TRBJ2-5 | 15 | TRBV18 | - | CASSPTQGPYGTQYF | TGTGCCAGCTCACCAACGCAGGGCCCCTATGGGACCCAGTACTTC
TRBD1 | TRBJ1-1 | 15 | TRBV11-3 | - | CASSTGQGETTEAFF | TGTGCCAGCAGCACGGGACAGGGGGAGACCACTGAAGCTTTCTTT
- | TRBJ2-7 | 13 | TRBV30 | - | CACTEDRTYEQYF | TGTGCCTGTACGGAGGACAGAACCTACGAGCAGTACTTC